Included here is one T cell receptor (beta chain) sequence, with context. The antigen remains undetermined. The V end lost 10 bases, the J end lost 4 bases, and 22 bases lay between the germline ends. This CDR3 is 15 amino acids long. Germline loops: CDR1 SNHLY, CDR2 FYNNEI. The PCR contained 60 Vbeta and 13 Jbeta primers. Here immunoSEQ multiplex PCR was the method, and the copy in TCRdb shows in-frame clones only, minus some. This table holds about 55,000 clones, approximately 80% found once. The entry originates in a study of cytomegalovirus exposure and HLA in healthy donors. General study results and limits: Accurate prediction of most subjects' HLA-A and HLA-B alleles from TCR beta sequences was reported. Some public TCRs appeared in many individuals, while most sequences were rare.

Sequenced input: PBMCs. This chain links TRBV2 with TRBJ1-2; TRBD1 might be the D (5 bases). This TCR was sampled from a female donor in good health and CMV-seronegative. The CDR3 DNA reads TGTGCCACCCTTCCCCAGGGCCCCGGGGGCTATGGCTACACCTTC. Protein sequence: CATLPQGPGGYGYTF.